These T cell receptor beta chains were read from a single sample in a study of T cell repertoires in cytomegalovirus infection. TCRdb recomputed calls from the reads with MiXCR, one row per CDR3 protein. The sample lists about 100,000 distinct CDR3 sequences, around 22% occurring once. The material sequenced was CD8+ T cells from PBMCs. The source of these receptors is a human donor in good health (CMV status not recorded). Some clones in this sample may be carry-over from other donors' samples. The CDR3 runs from the conserved cysteine through the conserved F or W. A D gene is named only where the DNA matches it firmly. Rows may omit the clone size; those that give it use once, few, many or a size class.

d_call | j_call | v_call | clone_size | cdr3_nt | cdr3_aa
NA | TRBJ2-1 | TRBV7-9 | many | TGTGCCAGCAGCCGGGCCTTACAAAGCTCCTACAATGAGCAGTTCTTC | CASSRALQSSYNEQFF
NA | TRBJ2-7 | TRBV5-5 | few | TGTGCCAGCAGTTTCGACAAGAAGCGCGAGCAGTACTTC | CASSFDKKREQYF
TRBD1 | TRBJ1-1 | TRBV28 | NA | TGTGCCAGCAGTTTCGGGACAGGGTACACTGAAGCTTTCTTT | CASSFGTGYTEAFF
TRBD2 | TRBJ2-2 | TRBV29-1 | few | TGCAGCGTCGTACTAGCGGAGAACACCGGGGAGCTGTTTTTT | CSVVLAENTGELFF
NA | TRBJ2-7 | TRBV7-6 | many | TGTGCCAGCACCGAGGGCGCGGGGCCAGGGAACTACGAGCAGTACTTC | CASTEGAGPGNYEQYF
TRBD1 | TRBJ2-1 | TRBV11-2 | few | TGTGCCAGCAGCATCTCGACAGGGTACAATGAGCAGTTCTTC | CASSISTGYNEQFF
NA | TRBJ1-1 | TRBV27 | NA | TGTGCCAGCAGTTTATCGCTCGCGGATGACTTTGAAGCTTTCTTT | CASSLSLADDFEAFF
NA | TRBJ2-7 | TRBV7-9 | NA | TGTGCCAGCAGCCGGGCGACCACCTACGAGCAGTACTTC | CASSRATTYEQYF
NA | TRBJ2-7 | TRBV7-7 | medium-sized | TGTGCCAGCAGCCATCCGGAGCCGCTGGCCGAGCAGTACTTC | CASSHPEPLAEQYF
TRBD2 | TRBJ2-7 | TRBV20-1 | NA | TGCAGTGCTAGAGATCGGGGGGACGAGCAGTACTTC | CSARDRGDEQYF
NA | TRBJ2-7 | TRBV7-9 | many | TGTGCCAGCAGCTTCTCTTCATTAACCTACGAGCAGTACTTC | CASSFSSLTYEQYF
TRBD1 | TRBJ2-4 | TRBV28 | NA | TGTGCCAGCAGTCCCGGGACAGGGAGGGTAAACATTCAGTACTTC | CASSPGTGRVNIQYF
NA | TRBJ1-2 | TRBV20-1 | many | TGCAGTGCTAGACAGGGAGGAGGGTATGGCTACACCTTC | CSARQGGGYGYTF
NA | TRBJ2-7 | TRBV7-2 | many | TGTGCCAGCAGCTTAGGAGACAGATCCTACGAGCAGTACTTC | CASSLGDRSYEQYF
NA | TRBJ1-5 | TRBV28 | NA | TGTGCCAGCAGTTTATTCCGGACAAGTGGGGAGCCCCAGCATTTT | CASSLFRTSGEPQHF
TRBD2 | TRBJ2-1 | TRBV30 | few | TGTGCTCGGGGTTGGGCTAGCGGGATCTACAATGAGCAGTTCTTC | CARGWASGIYNEQFF
NA | TRBJ1-1 | TRBV5-1 | few | TGCGCCAGCAGCGGGCGAGGGAGAACGAACACTGAAGCTTTCTTT | CASSGRGRTNTEAFF